The 24 T cell receptor beta chains in this list originate from one sample, sequenced in a study of identical twins' blood T cells. TCRdb called the 5' RACE reads again in MiXCR, with one record for every CDR3 protein. The table has fewer than 450,000 distinct CDR3 sequences, about 28% seen once. The sample consisted of PBMCs. The origin of the receptors is a woman between 18 and 50 years old in good health.

The V call is TRBV6-5, the J call TRBJ2-1; TRBD1 might be the D (6 bases). The CDR3 runs 15 residues. V lost 2 bases, J lost 5 bases, and 13 bases lay in between. The germline CDR1 and CDR2 sequences are MNHEY and SVGAGI. Here the CDR3 reads CASSYGQGRHNEQFF. CDR3 sequence (DNA): TGTGCCAGCAGTTACGGGCAGGGGCGACACAATGAGCAGTTCTTC.

The CDR3 DNA sequence: TGTGCCAGCAGAGGGAGCGGCTATGGCTACACCTTC. This codes for CASRGSGYGYTF. The chain joins TRBV2 to TRBJ1-2; D remains unclear. V was shortened by 6 bases and J by 4 bases, with 9 bases between the two germline ends. The CDR3 contains 12 residues. Germline V gene sequence: CDR1 SNHLY, CDR2 FYNNEI.

V and J are TRBV29-1 and TRBJ2-3, with 7 positions matching TRBD1. The CDR3 extends over 13 amino acids. The J segment lost 2 bases and the V segment lost 7 bases, leaving 6 bases of the junction unmatched. In germline, CDR1 is SQVTM, CDR2 ANQGSEA. CDR3 protein: CSATGTVTDTQYF. The CDR3, as DNA: TGCAGCGCTACCGGGACAGTCACAGATACGCAGTATTTT.

This clonotype was seen ten or more times. The chain couples TRBV11-2 to TRBJ2-1; no definite D call. The CDR3 has 12 residues. The germline V gene has CDR1 SGHAT and CDR2 FQNNGV. V dropped 3 bases and J dropped 7 bases, with 7 bases sitting between them. CDR3 in amino acids: CASSFTGNEQFF. The CDR3 DNA follows: TGTGCCAGCAGCTTTACCGGGAATGAGCAGTTCTTC.

The chain recombines TRBV12-3 or TRBV12-4 with TRBJ2-1; D gene unclear. The CDR3 has 12 residues. Trimming removed 5 bases at V and 6 bases at J, with 8 bases between. CDR3 residues: CASSPDPNEQFF. In DNA, the CDR3 is TGTGCCAGCAGTCCGGACCCCAATGAGCAGTTCTTC.

This sequence joins TRBV12-3 or TRBV12-4 and TRBJ2-5; D unresolved. CDR3 size: 15 residues. V lost 2 bases and J lost 3, with 13 bases in between. CDR3 loop: CASSLRPLAEETQYF. The DNA of the CDR3 is TGTGCCAGCAGTTTAAGGCCACTCGCCGAAGAGACCCAGTACTTC.

Of note for this clonotype: This may come from a read error, since a much larger clone is one base off. The chain recombines TRBV20-1 with TRBJ2-3; D is unresolved. The germline V gene has CDR1 DFQATT and CDR2 SNEGSKA (reference sequence). The CDR3 runs to 13 residues. The CDR3 nucleotides read TGCGGTGCTAGAGAAAGTCGGGCAGATACGCAGTATTTT. Its protein is CGARESRADTQYF.

This clonotype was seen only a few times. The rearrangement uses TRBV2 and TRBJ1-6, with a possible D match to TRBD1 (5 bases). The CDR3 sequence is 15 residues long. Germline V gene data show CDR1 as SNHLY and CDR2 as FYNNEI. V gave up 6 bases and J gave up 14 bases, with 23 bases separating them. The CDR3 spells CASSSQTGMGVTLHF. The CDR3 region has the DNA TGTGCCAGCAGCAGTCAGACTGGGATGGGGGTCACCCTCCACTTT. The full variable domain, completed using reference TRBV2 and TRBJ1-6, is EPEVTQTPSHQVTQMGQEVILRCVPISNHLYFYWYRQILGQKVEFLVSFYNNEISEKSEIFDDQFSVERPDGSNFTLKIRSTKLEDSAMYFCASSSQTGMGVTLHFGNGTRLTVT.

The gene calls are TRBV7-2 and TRBJ1-6, with TRBD1 identical over 8 bases. In germline, CDR1 is SGHTA, CDR2 FQGNSA. V dropped 6 bases and J dropped 11; count of bases not matched to a gene: 12. The CDR3 is made up of 15 amino acids. CDR3 nucleotide sequence: TGTGCCAGCAGTATTCGGGACAGGAAATCTACACCCCTCCACTTT. Its translation is CASSIRDRKSTPLHF.

The rearrangement joins TRBV5-4 to TRBJ1-2; 10 bases map to TRBD1. V lost 4 bases, J lost 2 bases, and 5 bases stayed unmatched. The CDR3 is 15 residues long. CDR1 is SGHNT and CDR2 is YYREEE in the germline V gene (reference sequence). The CDR3 spells CASSRDRGANYGYTF. CDR3 DNA sequence: TGTGCCAGCAGCAGGGACAGGGGAGCGAACTATGGCTACACCTTC.

This clonotype was seen a single time. This rearrangement joins TRBV10-3 to TRBJ2-1; tentatively, D is TRBD2 (5 bases). V was shortened by 8 bases and J by 2 bases, with 10 bases between the two germline ends. CDR1 and CDR2 (germline): ENHRY, SYGVKD. The CDR3 covers 13 residues. CDR3 nucleotides: TGTGCCATCGTTGAACTAGCCTACAATGAGCAGTTCTTC. Protein product: CAIVELAYNEQFF.

The gene calls are TRBV12-5 and TRBJ2-2; D is unclear. The V gene lost 5 bases and the J gene lost 3 bases, with 10 bases spanning the gap. CDR1 is LGHNT and CDR2 is FRNRAP in the germline V gene. This CDR3 comprises 14 residues. CDR3 protein: CASGPLAYTGELFF. CDR3 nucleotides: TGTGCTAGTGGTCCCTTAGCCTACACCGGGGAGCTGTTTTTT.

The chain is built from TRBV20-1 and TRBJ1-6; the match to TRBD1 covers 10 bases. The CDR3 is 16 residues long. The germline gives CDR1 DFQATT, CDR2 SNEGSKA (reference sequence). V gave up 5 bases and J gave up 2 bases; unmatched junction bases: 6. CDR3 bases: TGCAGTGCTTCGACAGGGGGCCTCCCCTATAATTCACCCCTCCACTTT. This encodes CSASTGGLPYNSPLHF.

The gene calls are TRBV29-1 and TRBJ2-7; TRBD2 matches at 10 bases. The germline gives CDR1 SQVTM, CDR2 ANQGSEA. The CDR3 has 13 residues. V lost 6 bases to trimming and J lost 0 bases; unmatched junction nucleotides: 2. The chain's CDR3 is CSVASGSSYEQYF. The CDR3 coding sequence is TGCAGCGTGGCTAGCGGGAGCTCCTACGAGCAGTACTTC.

Many counts were recorded for this clonotype. The chain carries TRBV11-2 and TRBJ1-1; D gene unclear. CDR3 length equals 18 residues. CDR1 and CDR2 (germline): SGHAT, FQNNGV. V gave up 1 base and J gave up 3 bases, with 21 bases separating them. This CDR3 reads CASSLAGRLLRRYTEAFF. CDR3 nucleotides: TGTGCCAGCAGCTTAGCCGGTAGACTCCTGCGGCGGTACACTGAAGCTTTCTTT.

This clonotype was observed once. Given a much more abundant clone one base away, this may be a read error. V gene TRBV25-1 combines with J gene TRBJ2-3; D unresolved. The CDR3 sequence is 12 residues long. V lost 2 bases and J lost 2, with 2 bases in between. Germline CDR1 and CDR2: MGHDK and SYGVNS. The CDR3 bases are TGTGCCAGCAGTGAAGTCACAGATACGCAGTATTTT. Protein product: CASSEVTDTQYF.

The chain combines TRBV11-2 with TRBJ2-7; possibly TRBD2 for D (5 bases). Germline values: CDR1 SGHAT, CDR2 FQNNGV. This CDR3 region has 16 residues. Trimming cost V 6 bases and J 5 bases, with 23 bases left between them. CDR3: CASSLRRRSEAHEQYF. The DNA of the CDR3 is TGTGCCAGCAGTCTACGAAGGAGGTCGGAAGCCCACGAGCAGTACTTC. Drawing the rest from reference TRBV11-2 and TRBJ2-7, the complete variable domain is EAGVAQSPRYKIIEKRQSVAFWCNPISGHATLYWYQQILGQGPKLLIQFQNNGVVDDSQLPKDRFSAERLKGVDSTLKIQPAKLEDSAVYLCASSLRRRSEAHEQYFGPGTRLTVT.

The genes are TRBV20-1 and TRBJ2-7, with 10 bases identical to TRBD2. Germline V CDR1 and CDR2: DFQATT, SNEGSKA (reference sequence). V gave up 2 bases and J gave up 3 bases; unmatched junction bases: 1. This CDR3 is 13 amino acids long. CDR3 in amino acids: CSARPSGGYEQYF. The CDR3 DNA reads TGCAGTGCTAGACCTAGCGGGGGCTACGAGCAGTACTTC.

The sample holds a few counts of this clonotype. This chain connects TRBV6-2 or TRBV6-3 to TRBJ2-3; TRBD2 agrees at 11 bases. The V gene's germline CDR1 is MNHEY and CDR2 SVGEGT. The junction had 12 bases not matched to a gene; V was cut back by 5 bases and J by 5 bases. CDR3 length: 17 residues. The CDR3 region has the DNA TGTGCCAGCAGTCCTCCCCGACTAGCGGGGTCAGGAGATACGCAGTATTTT. Translated, it gives CASSPPRLAGSGDTQYF.

This clonotype was seen a handful of times. The chain links TRBV20-1 to TRBJ1-5; unclear D gene. Germline assignment: CDR1 DFQATT and CDR2 SNEGSKA (reference sequence). The CDR3 is made up of 14 amino acids. Trimming cost V 2 bases and J 0 bases, with 8 bases left between them. The CDR3 bases are TGCAGTGCTAGACCGGGAGGTAGCAATCAGCCCCAGCATTTT. Amino acids: CSARPGGSNQPQHF.

This clonotype has a handful of counts. V is TRBV24-1 and J is TRBJ2-3; TRBD2 matches at 7 bases. The germline V gene encodes CDR1 KGHDR and CDR2 SFDVKD. The CDR3 has 14 residues. V was clipped by 5 bases and J by 3 bases; unmatched bases: 4. CDR3 loop: CATSAAGLTDTQYF. The DNA of the CDR3 is TGTGCCACCAGTGCAGCGGGATTGACAGATACGCAGTATTTT.

This clonotype was counted once. The chain carries TRBV5-1 and TRBJ1-2; no clear D. Trimming cost V 2 bases and J 3 bases, with 11 bases left between them. The germline V gene encodes CDR1 SGHRS and CDR2 YFSETQ. CDR3 length: 14 residues. The CDR3 loop is CASSFTGEYYGYTF. CDR3 nucleotide sequence: TGCGCCAGCAGCTTTACGGGCGAATACTATGGCTACACCTTC.

This clonotype was seen repeatedly, ten times or more. The genes are TRBV5-1 and TRBJ1-1; D is possibly TRBD1 (6 bases). CDR1 SGHRS and CDR2 YFSETQ come from the germline V gene. The CDR3 runs 14 residues. V lost 0 bases to trimming and J lost 1 base, with 7 bases between them. This CDR3 is CASSLEGGNTEAFF. The CDR3 DNA reads TGCGCCAGCAGCTTGGAGGGGGGGAACACTGAAGCTTTCTTT.

This clonotype was counted between two and nine times. The rearrangement uses TRBV3-1 and TRBJ1-4; D possibly corresponds to TRBD1 (5 bases). V was clipped by 1 base and J by 4 bases, with 16 bases between them. The CDR3 has 17 amino acids. Per the germline V gene, CDR1 is LGHDT and CDR2 is YNNKEL (reference sequence). The CDR3 nucleotides read TGTGCCAGCAGCCAAGTGTGGGGGGGACGATTTAATGAAAAACTGTTTTTT. Amino acid sequence: CASSQVWGGRFNEKLFF. The full variable domain, in which reference TRBV3-1 and TRBJ1-4 provide the parts outside the CDR3, is DTAVSQTPKYLVTQMGNDKSIKCEQNLGHDTMYWYKQDSKKFLKIMFSYNNKELIINETVPNRFSPKSPDKAHLNLHINSLELGDSAVYFCASSQVWGGRFNEKLFFGSGTQLSVL.